This TCR beta chain was retrieved from a study of regulatory T cells in long-lasting Graves disease. Study background: Disease was considered persistent Graves' disease after over 5 years of antithyroid drugs (with positive TSH receptor antibodies).

At least ten counts were recorded for this clonotype. The target antigen is unknown. General study results and limits: Newly diagnosed Graves' patients had higher TCR diversity than persistent ones.

Per the germline V gene, CDR1 is MNHEY and CDR2 is SMNVEV (reference sequence). This CDR3 region has 13 residues. V was trimmed by 3 bases and J by 4 bases, leaving 9 bases between them. The sample's time point: persistent/refractory GD, antithyroid drugs over 5 years with positive TRAb. The TCR library was made from RNA that had been extracted from PBMCs in TRIzol. Tubes containing EDTA received about 9.7 milliliters of drawn peripheral blood. CDR3 regions were amplified by Arm-PCR using iRepertoire HTBI primers to build TCR beta libraries. TCRdb fed the multiplex PCR reads into MiXCR, producing one record per CDR3 protein. Among 500,000 to 800,000 distinct CDR3 sequences, around 32% were seen once, and the ten largest hold under 50%.

The sequence was collected from a female donor with Graves disease. This material consisted of peripheral blood mononuclear cells (PBMCs), taken when the disease was refractory, from a patient treated with antithyroid drugs. V gene TRBV27 combines with J gene TRBJ1-2, with D hard to call. The CDR3 DNA follows: TGTGCCAGCAGTTTCCGGCGGAGCTATGGCTACACCTTC. Its protein is CASSFRRSYGYTF.